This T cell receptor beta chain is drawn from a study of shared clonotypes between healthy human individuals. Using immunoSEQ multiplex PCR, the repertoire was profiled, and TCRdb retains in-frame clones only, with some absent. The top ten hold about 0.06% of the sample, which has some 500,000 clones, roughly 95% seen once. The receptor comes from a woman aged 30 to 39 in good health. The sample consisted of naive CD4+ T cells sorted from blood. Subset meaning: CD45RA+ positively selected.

CDR3 in DNA: TGCGCCAGCAGCCCGGGACAGGGGGACGGCTACACCTTC. Protein product: CASSPGQGDGYTF. The chain recombines TRBV5-1 with TRBJ1-2; 11 bases align to TRBD1. Germline assignment: CDR1 SGHRS and CDR2 YFSETQ. There are 13 residues in the CDR3. The junction had 4 bases not matched to a gene; V was cut back by 4 bases and J by 8 bases.